The rows below give T cell receptor beta chains drawn from one sample of a study of blood T cell repertoires in COVID-19. TCRdb's table, derived via immunoSEQ multiplex PCR, lists solely in-frame clones and lacks some. The sample has a few hundred thousand clones; roughly 80% are singletons. The sample consisted of peripheral blood. These receptors all stem from a man in his sixties who had recovered from COVID-19. CDR3s include the opening cysteine and the closing phenylalanine or tryptophan.

j_gene | v_gene | CDR3aa
TRBJ1-4 | TRBV2 | CASSGGTGVREKLFF
TRBJ1-1 | TRBV7-9 | CASSPGPGRMNTEAFF
TRBJ2-7 | TRBV11-2 | CASSLVLDRVPEQYF
TRBJ2-3 | TRBV6-6 | CASSLSSGSKDTQYF
TRBJ2-5 | TRBV7-2 | CASSLGGLAGRETQYF
TRBJ2-7 | TRBV29-1 | CSVGTRYEQYF
TRBJ2-4 | TRBV5-5 | CASSPDRVGNIQYF
TRBJ2-1 | TRBV7-7 | CASSLVTGGSEQFF
TRBJ1-2 | TRBV6-6 | CASSHRGNLGYTF
TRBJ1-2 | TRBV7-9 | CASSFPQGDGYTF
TRBJ2-5 | TRBV4-1 | CASSQLAPGIGLYQETQYF
TRBJ1-2 | TRBV4-1 | CASSQPTGTNYGYTF
TRBJ2-6 | TRBV19 | CASTYGSRVGANVLTF
TRBJ1-1 | TRBV3-1/TRBV3-2 | CASSPRDWGGTEAFF
TRBJ2-7 | TRBV7-9 | CASSLGQGNSYEQYF
TRBJ1-1 | TRBV6-5 | CASRGQGRSEAFF
TRBJ2-7 | TRBV7-2 | CASSLSRREQYF
TRBJ2-7 | TRBV10-1 | CASSDWGLEQYF
TRBJ1-2 | TRBV5-4 | CASSSVGQGLWGYTF
TRBJ1-2 | TRBV2 | CASSERGPGSYGYTF
TRBJ2-5 | TRBV7-2 | CASSLDSSNQETQYF
TRBJ2-2 | TRBV10-1 | CASSGQSTGELFF
TRBJ1-2 | TRBV11-2 | CASSTANYGYTF
TRBJ2-7 | TRBV28 | CASSTYEQYF
TRBJ1-5 | TRBV9 | CASSAAGQSNQPQHF
TRBJ2-7 | TRBV6-5 | CASSYSGGQGALEQYF
TRBJ2-6 | TRBV7-3 | CASSQVQGTGANVLTF
TRBJ2-3 | TRBV4-1 | CASSQGQGGPASTDTQYF